Shown below are 15 T cell receptor beta chains from a single sample sequenced in a study of T cell clonality in common variable immunodeficiency. Sequencing was performed with immunoSEQ multiplex PCR; in TCRdb, only in-frame clones are kept and a portion is missing. The sample was found to contain roughly 42,000 clones, and every one recurs. The sequencing input was peripheral blood mononuclear cells. These receptors originate from a person aged 18 to 70 in good health.

This clone was observed at least ten times. The read terminates 3 residues ahead of where the CDR3 ends, so the germline J gene completes it. The chain has TRBV12-3 or TRBV12-4 and TRBJ2-5; D unclear. CDR3 length: 13 residues. Trimming shortened V by 3 bases and J by 4 bases, and 9 bases separated the two germline ends. CDR3 bases read: TGTGCCAGCAGTTTCAGACTGAGAGAGACC. This sequence encodes CASSFRLRET. The whole CDR3 protein is CASSFRLRETQYF.

This clone was counted many times. The CDR3 end is not reached by the read, which stops 3 residues before it; the germline J gene fills it in. The chain couples TRBV5-1 to TRBJ1-5; 11 bases line up with TRBD1. The germline CDR1 and CDR2 sequences are SGHRS and YFSETQ. The CDR3 totals 14 residues. V lost 4 bases and J lost 7; bases outside the gene matches: 4. Incomplete CDR3 DNA: TGCGCCAGCAGCCTAGGGACAGGGGGACAGCCC. Its translation: CASSLGTGGQP. The full CDR3 protein is CASSLGTGGQPQHF.

This clone came up many times. With the read ending 3 residues before the CDR3 end, the germline J gene is used to fill in that end. The J gene is TRBJ2-7, the V gene TRBV10-3; 7 bases agree with TRBD2. J gave up 2 bases and V 6 bases, and 7 bases lay outside the gene matches. CDR3 length equals 14 residues. In germline, CDR1 is ENHRY, CDR2 SYGVKD. The CDR3 sequence: CAISPSGSTYEQYF. CDR3 DNA, as far as it was read: TGTGCCATCAGCCCTAGCGGCTCTACCTACGAG.

This clone was found a few times. From the germline J gene comes the end of the CDR3, since the read stops 3 residues before it. The chain carries TRBV5-1 and TRBJ2-1; TRBD1 matches at 8 bases. The junction had 2 bases not matched to a gene; V was cut back by 0 bases and J by 3 bases. The CDR3 is made up of 15 amino acids. Germline V lookup: CDR1 SGHRS, CDR2 YFSETQ. The CDR3 sequence is CASSLETGVYNEQFF. The sequenced part of the CDR3 DNA is TGCGCCAGCAGCTTGGAGACAGGGGTCTACAATGAG.

This clone was picked up a small number of times. The read ends 3 residues early relative to the CDR3; the germline J gene fills the gap. The chain employs TRBV18 and TRBJ2-7; the D gene is possibly TRBD1 (6 bases). The CDR3 is 14 amino acids. Germline V gene sequence: CDR1 KGHSH, CDR2 LQKENI. Trimming took off 2 bases at V and 5 bases at J, with 13 bases between the two ends. The CDR3 bases that were read are TGTGCCAGCTCACCAGTCGTTAACAGGGACGAG. Translation: CASSPVVNRDE. The CDR3 in its entirety is CASSPVVNRDEQYF. Looking up the rest from reference TRBV18 and TRBJ2-7 gives the full variable domain: NAGVMQNPRHLVRRRGQEARLRCSPMKGHSHVYWYRQLPEEGLKFMVYLQKENIIDESGMPKERFSAEFPKEGPSILRIQQVVRGDSAAYFCASSPVVNRDEQYFGPGTRLTVT.

This clone was detected many times. The CDR3 extends 3 residues past the end of the read, so its final part is completed from the germline J gene. V and J are TRBV3-1 (or the pseudogene TRBV3-2) and TRBJ1-1; the match to TRBD1 covers 8 bases. J gave up 1 base and V 4 bases, and 2 bases lay outside the gene matches. Germline V CDR1 and CDR2: LGHDT, YNNKEL (reference sequence). The CDR3 extends over 14 amino acids. CDR3 DNA (partial): TGTGCCAGCAGCCCCGACAGGGGGAACACTGAA. As protein: CASSPDRGNTE. The full CDR3 protein is CASSPDRGNTEAFF.

The sample holds many counts of this clone. The read terminates 3 residues before the CDR3 end, so the remaining end is supplied by the germline J gene. This chain joins TRBV20-1 and TRBJ2-7; possibly TRBD1 for D (6 bases). Trimming took off 3 bases at V and 2 bases at J, with 20 bases between the two ends. The CDR3 is made up of 16 amino acids. The germline V gene has CDR1 DFQATT and CDR2 SNEGSKA (reference sequence). CDR3: CSASVPTGRFTYEQYF. CDR3 DNA, as far as it was read: TGCAGTGCTAGCGTTCCCACAGGGCGGTTTACCTACGAG.

Note on this clone: The read ends 3 residues shy of where the CDR3 ends; the end is completed using the germline J gene. The J gene is TRBJ2-2, the V gene TRBV7-9; tentative D call: TRBD1 (6 bases). Per germline, CDR1 SEHNR and CDR2 FQNEAQ (reference sequence). This CDR3 region has 15 residues. Incomplete CDR3 DNA: TGTGCCAGCAGCTCACAGGGTGTGGTTGATGAAAAG. This encodes CASSSQGVVDEK. The complete CDR3 reads CASSSQGVVDEKLFF.

This clone was counted at least ten times. The read finishes 3 residues shy of the CDR3 end, and the germline J gene is used to complete it. This sequence joins TRBV7-8 and TRBJ2-1; a weak D match, TRBD2 (6 bases). Trimming took off 2 bases at V and 3 bases at J, with 20 bases between the two ends. Germline values: CDR1 SGHVS, CDR2 FQNEAQ. CDR3 length equals 18 residues. The CDR3 DNA, read in part, is TGTGCCAGCAGCTTACTGTTAGCGGACCCATCCTTCTACAATGAG. It translates to CASSLLLADPSFYNE. The full CDR3 protein reads CASSLLLADPSFYNEQFF.

In regard to this clone: The sequenced fragment ends 3 residues before the CDR3 boundary, so the rest is inferred from the germline J gene. The chain couples TRBV20-1 to TRBJ2-3; a possible D gene is TRBD1 (6 bases). Germline V gene sequence: CDR1 DFQATT, CDR2 SNEGSKA (reference sequence). CDR3 length: 13 amino acids. Here the CDR3 reads CSARGGLGQPQYF. CDR3 DNA, as far as it was read: TGCAGTGCTAGAGGTGGGCTCGGACAGCCG.

Many counts were recorded for this clone. The CDR3 is cut off 3 residues early in the read; its end comes from the germline J gene. This chain joins TRBV12-3 or TRBV12-4 and TRBJ1-4; unclear D gene. The CDR3 has 13 residues. Trimming cost V 3 bases and J 8 bases, with 10 bases left between them. The sequenced CDR3 bases are TGTGCCAGCAGTTTTAGGGTTGGCGAAAAA. Encoded protein: CASSFRVGEK. The full CDR3 protein reads CASSFRVGEKLFF.

This clone was seen a few times. The CDR3 end is not reached by the read, which stops 3 residues before it; the germline J gene fills it in. The chain combines TRBV11-2 with TRBJ2-1, with 7 bases fitting TRBD2. V lost 4 bases to trimming and J lost 7 bases; unmatched junction nucleotides: 7. CDR1 and CDR2 (germline): SGHAT, FQNNGV. CDR3 length equals 14 residues. The sequenced part of the CDR3 DNA is TGTGCCAGCAGCTCCCTGGGGGGGGTAAATGAG. It codes for CASSSLGGVNE. In full, the CDR3 is CASSSLGGVNEQFF.

This clone came up many times. The sequenced CDR3 bases are TGTGCCAGCAGCCTCGAAGGAAGTGGCGGGAGGGCCTTCTACAATGAG. Its protein product is CASSLEGSGGRAFYNE. The CDR3 as a whole reads CASSLEGSGGRAFYNEQFF. This chain joins TRBV4-2 and TRBJ2-1; 9 positions agree with TRBD2. The read comes to an end 3 residues before the CDR3 does, leaving the germline J gene to fill in the end. The trim removed 4 bases at V and 3 bases at J, leaving 16 bases unmatched. Germline CDR1 reads LGHNA; CDR2 reads YNFKEQ. The CDR3 runs 19 residues.

This clone was picked up a small number of times. The read ends 3 residues before the CDR3 terminus; that terminus is restored from the germline J gene. The chain carries TRBV7-8 and TRBJ2-7, with 8 bases matching TRBD2. V was clipped by 4 bases and J by 6 bases; unmatched bases: 8. The CDR3 consists of 14 residues. Germline loops: CDR1 SGHVS, CDR2 FQNEAQ. CDR3 amino acids: CASSSTSALGEQYF. The CDR3 bases that were read are TGTGCCAGCAGCTCGACTAGCGCCCTTGGCGAG.

Worth noting for this clone: The read ends 3 residues shy of where the CDR3 ends; the end is completed using the germline J gene. The genes are TRBV19 and TRBJ1-2; D unclear. The CDR3 contains 15 residues. Germline V lookup: CDR1 LNHDA, CDR2 SQIVND (reference sequence). CDR3 bases read: TGTGCCAGTAAGACTAGCGGGAGCTCCTACAATGAC. Translated, it gives CASKTSGSSYND. The entire CDR3 reads CASKTSGSSYNDYTF.